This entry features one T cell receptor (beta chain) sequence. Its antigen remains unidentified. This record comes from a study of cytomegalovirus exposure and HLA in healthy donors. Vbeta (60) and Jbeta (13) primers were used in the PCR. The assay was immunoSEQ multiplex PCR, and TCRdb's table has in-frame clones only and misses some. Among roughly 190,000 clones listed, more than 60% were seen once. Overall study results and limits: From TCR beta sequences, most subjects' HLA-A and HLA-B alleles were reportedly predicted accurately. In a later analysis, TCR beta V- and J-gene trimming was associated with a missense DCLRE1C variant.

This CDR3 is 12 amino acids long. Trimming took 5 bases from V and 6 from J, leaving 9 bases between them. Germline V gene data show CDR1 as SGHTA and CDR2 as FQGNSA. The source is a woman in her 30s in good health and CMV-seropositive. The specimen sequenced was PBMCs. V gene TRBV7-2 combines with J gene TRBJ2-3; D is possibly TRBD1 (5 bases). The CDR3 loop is CASSGPGDTQYF. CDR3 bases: TGTGCCAGCAGCGGACCAGGGGATACGCAGTATTTT.